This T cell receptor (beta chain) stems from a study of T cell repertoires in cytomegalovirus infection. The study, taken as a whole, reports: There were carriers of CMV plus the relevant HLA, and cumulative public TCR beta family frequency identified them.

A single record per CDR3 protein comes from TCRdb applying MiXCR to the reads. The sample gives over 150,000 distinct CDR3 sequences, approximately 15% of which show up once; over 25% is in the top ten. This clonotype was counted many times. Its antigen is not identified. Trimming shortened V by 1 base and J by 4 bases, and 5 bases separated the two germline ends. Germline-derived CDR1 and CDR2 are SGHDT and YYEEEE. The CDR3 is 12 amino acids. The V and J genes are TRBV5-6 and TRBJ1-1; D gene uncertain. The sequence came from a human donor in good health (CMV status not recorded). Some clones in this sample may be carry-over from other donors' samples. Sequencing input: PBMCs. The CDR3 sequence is CASSLRPTEAFF. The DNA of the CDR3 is TGTGCCAGCAGCTTGAGACCCACTGAAGCTTTCTTT.